The rows below give T cell receptor beta chains drawn from one sample of a study of T cells in Graves' hyperthyroidism and ophthalmopathy. TCRdb called the multiplex PCR reads again in MiXCR, with one record for every CDR3 protein. This table has more than 550,000 distinct CDR3 sequences, roughly 17% appearing once. Material for sequencing was blood. The origin of the receptors is a man aged 45 to 65 with Graves' hyperthyroidism. The CDR3 runs from the conserved cysteine through the conserved F or W. D genes are given only for firm matches. Clone size appears in some rows only: once, few, many, or a class for an expanded clone.

V gene: TRBV10-3
D gene: TRBD2
clone size: few
J gene: TRBJ2-3
CDR3 DNA: TGTGCCATCACTAGCGGGGCCGGCGATACGCAGTATTTT
CDR3 protein: CAITSGAGDTQYF

V gene: TRBV27
D gene: NA
clone size: few
J gene: TRBJ1-6
CDR3 DNA: TGTGCCAGCAGTTCCGCGCTCCTCAACCGGGGGTATTCACCCCTCCACTTT
CDR3 protein: CASSSALLNRGYSPLHF

V gene: TRBV5-1
D gene: TRBD2
clone size: many
J gene: TRBJ2-7
CDR3 DNA: TGCGCCAGCAGCTTGGGGGTAGCGGGGGTCGAGCAGTACTTC
CDR3 protein: CASSLGVAGVEQYF

V gene: TRBV9
D gene: NA
clone size: NA
J gene: TRBJ2-5
CDR3 DNA: TGTGCCAGCAGCGTATCAGGGACACAACAAGAGACCCAGTACTTC
CDR3 protein: CASSVSGTQQETQYF

V gene: TRBV14
D gene: NA
clone size: few
J gene: TRBJ1-2
CDR3 DNA: TGTGCCAGCAGCCAAGATTTACCAATAGGGTCTGGTTCGGATGGCTACACCTTC
CDR3 protein: CASSQDLPIGSGSDGYTF

V gene: TRBV28
D gene: TRBD2
clone size: many
J gene: TRBJ2-7
CDR3 DNA: TGTGCCAGCAGTTTACTTACTAGCGGGAGGGTGTCCTACGAGCAGTACTTC
CDR3 protein: CASSLLTSGRVSYEQYF

V gene: TRBV6-5
D gene: NA
clone size: NA
J gene: TRBJ1-1
CDR3 DNA: TGTGCCAGCAGTTGGAAACAGGGATTAACTGAAGCTTTCTTT
CDR3 protein: CASSWKQGLTEAFF

V gene: TRBV3-2
D gene: NA
clone size: NA
J gene: TRBJ2-1
CDR3 DNA: TGTGCCAGCAGCCACCGAGGACTAGCGCTCTCCTACAATGAGCAGTTCTTC
CDR3 protein: CASSHRGLALSYNEQFF

V gene: TRBV6-2/TRBV6-3
D gene: NA
clone size: NA
J gene: TRBJ1-1
CDR3 DNA: TGTGCCACCAGGGACGGCGGGGGAATACCTGAAGCTTTCTTT
CDR3 protein: CATRDGGGIPEAFF

V gene: TRBV12-3/TRBV12-4
D gene: NA
clone size: few
J gene: TRBJ2-4
CDR3 DNA: TGTGCCAGCAGTTCAGAGGCGAACATTCAGTACTTC
CDR3 protein: CASSSEANIQYF

V gene: TRBV7-8
D gene: NA
clone size: few
J gene: TRBJ2-1
CDR3 DNA: TGTGCCAGCAGCTTAGAAACCAGACTCAATGAGCAGTTCTTC
CDR3 protein: CASSLETRLNEQFF

V gene: TRBV29-1
D gene: NA
clone size: NA
J gene: TRBJ2-3
CDR3 DNA: TGCAGCGCGACAGTCCGTAGCACAGATACGCAGTATTTT
CDR3 protein: CSATVRSTDTQYF

V gene: TRBV20-1
D gene: NA
clone size: many
J gene: TRBJ2-7
CDR3 DNA: TGCAGTGCTAGGCGGGACTCGGACGAGCAGTACTTC
CDR3 protein: CSARRDSDEQYF

V gene: TRBV6-1
D gene: NA
clone size: few
J gene: TRBJ1-2
CDR3 DNA: TGTGCCAGCAGTGAGATAGACTTTCTCTATGGCTACACCTTC
CDR3 protein: CASSEIDFLYGYTF

V gene: TRBV7-2
D gene: NA
clone size: many
J gene: TRBJ2-7
CDR3 DNA: TGTGCCAGCAGCTTCCCGGGACCCGGTAGGGAGCAGTACTTC
CDR3 protein: CASSFPGPGREQYF

V gene: TRBV6-1
D gene: NA
clone size: few
J gene: TRBJ2-3
CDR3 DNA: TGTGCCAGCAGAGACCAGCTAGACACAGATACGCAGTATTTT
CDR3 protein: CASRDQLDTDTQYF

V gene: TRBV9
D gene: NA
clone size: many
J gene: TRBJ2-6
CDR3 DNA: TGTGCCAGCAGCGCCCACGGGGCTGGGGCCAACGTCCTGACTTTC
CDR3 protein: CASSAHGAGANVLTF